Listed below are T cell receptor beta chains from one sample, sequenced in a study of blood T cell repertoires in COVID-19. Measured with immunoSEQ multiplex PCR; TCRdb has only the in-frame clones, and not every one. Altogether about 67,000 clones are present, about 87% being singletons, with the ten largest covering approximately 8%. Sequenced material: peripheral blood. These receptors were taken from a man aged 45-60 years with active COVID-19. Both conserved end residues are part of each CDR3. The D gene is left open where the match is weak. Only part of the rows carry a size: once, few, many, or a class if the clone is expanded.

v_call: TRBV4-3
clone_size: .
d_call: .
j_call: TRBJ1-3
cdr3_nt: TGCGCCAGCAGCCAAGTTACCGGGACTGGAAACACCATATATTTT
cdr3_aa: CASSQVTGTGNTIYF

v_call: TRBV9
clone_size: .
d_call: .
j_call: TRBJ2-3
cdr3_nt: TGTGCCAGCAGCGTAGAGGACAGTCGCACAGATACGCAGTATTTT
cdr3_aa: CASSVEDSRTDTQYF

v_call: TRBV10-1
clone_size: once
d_call: .
j_call: TRBJ1-5
cdr3_nt: TGCGCCACGCCGACAGCTAGCAATCAGCCCCAGCATTTT
cdr3_aa: CATPTASNQPQHF

v_call: TRBV6-5
clone_size: .
d_call: TRBD2
j_call: TRBJ2-7
cdr3_nt: TGTGCCAGCAGCCCCCGGGGAGGGCCCTACGAGCAGTACTTC
cdr3_aa: CASSPRGGPYEQYF

v_call: TRBV28
clone_size: .
d_call: TRBD1
j_call: TRBJ1-2
cdr3_nt: TGTGCCAGCACCACACAGGGGCCGGCGGGCTACACCTTC
cdr3_aa: CASTTQGPAGYTF

v_call: TRBV7-2
clone_size: few
d_call: TRBD2
j_call: TRBJ2-7
cdr3_nt: TGTGCCAGCAGCTTCAGCAGCGGGAAGGTCTACGAGCAGTACTTC
cdr3_aa: CASSFSSGKVYEQYF

v_call: TRBV7-6
clone_size: .
d_call: .
j_call: TRBJ1-4
cdr3_nt: TGTGCCAGCAGCTTAGAACTACGTCTGATCTCTGGAAAACTGTTTTTT
cdr3_aa: CASSLELRLISGKLFF

v_call: TRBV27
clone_size: .
d_call: .
j_call: TRBJ2-7
cdr3_nt: TGTGCCAGCAGTGACAGGACCTCCTACGAGCAGTACTTC
cdr3_aa: CASSDRTSYEQYF

v_call: TRBV5-1
clone_size: .
d_call: TRBD2
j_call: TRBJ2-1
cdr3_nt: TGCGCCAGCAGCGTTACTAGCGGGAGGGCGCATGAGCAGTTCTTC
cdr3_aa: CASSVTSGRAHEQFF

v_call: TRBV24-1
clone_size: .
d_call: TRBD2
j_call: TRBJ2-1
cdr3_nt: TGTGCCACCAGTGGGGCGGGGGGATTTTCCTACAATGAGCAGTTCTTC
cdr3_aa: CATSGAGGFSYNEQFF

v_call: TRBV2
clone_size: .
d_call: .
j_call: TRBJ2-3
cdr3_nt: TGTGCCAGCAGTGAAGATGTCTTCACAGATACGCAGTATTTT
cdr3_aa: CASSEDVFTDTQYF

v_call: TRBV19
clone_size: .
d_call: TRBD2
j_call: TRBJ2-5
cdr3_nt: TGTGCCAGTAGTATTTTAGCGGGAGGGCCCGGAGAGACCCAGTACTTC
cdr3_aa: CASSILAGGPGETQYF

v_call: TRBV7-8
clone_size: .
d_call: .
j_call: TRBJ2-1
cdr3_nt: TGTGCCAGCAGCCCGGGAGGACAGTCCTACAATGAGCAGTTCTTC
cdr3_aa: CASSPGGQSYNEQFF

v_call: TRBV7-2
clone_size: .
d_call: .
j_call: TRBJ1-4
cdr3_nt: TGTGCCAGCAAGACATTTGCAACTAATGAAAAACTGTTTTTT
cdr3_aa: CASKTFATNEKLFF

v_call: TRBV2
clone_size: .
d_call: .
j_call: TRBJ1-2
cdr3_nt: TGTGCCAGCGCGGGGGCGACGAACTATGGCTACACCTTC
cdr3_aa: CASAGATNYGYTF

v_call: TRBV7-2
clone_size: once
d_call: TRBD1
j_call: TRBJ1-1
cdr3_nt: TGTGCCAGCAGCCAAGGACAGGGCTACGGTGAAGCTTTCTTT
cdr3_aa: CASSQGQGYGEAFF

v_call: TRBV15
clone_size: .
d_call: .
j_call: TRBJ1-2
cdr3_nt: TGTGCCACCAGCAGAGATTCAGGGTATGACTCTGGCTACACCTTC
cdr3_aa: CATSRDSGYDSGYTF

v_call: TRBV29-1
clone_size: .
d_call: TRBD1
j_call: TRBJ1-1
cdr3_nt: TGCAGCGTTTCGGGACAGGGGAACACTGAAGCTTTCTTT
cdr3_aa: CSVSGQGNTEAFF

v_call: TRBV11-2
clone_size: .
d_call: TRBD1
j_call: TRBJ1-1
cdr3_nt: TGTGCCAGCAGCCATCATGGGACAGGGGGCGATACGGGAGCTTTCTTT
cdr3_aa: CASSHHGTGGDTGAFF

v_call: TRBV9
clone_size: .
d_call: .
j_call: TRBJ1-3
cdr3_nt: TGTGCCAGCAGCGTAGTCCCAGGGTTCTCTGGAAACACCATATATTTT
cdr3_aa: CASSVVPGFSGNTIYF

v_call: TRBV5-1
clone_size: .
d_call: TRBD1
j_call: TRBJ2-5
cdr3_nt: TGCGCCAGTATCCCGGGGACAGGGTCGCACCAAGAGACCCAGTACTTC
cdr3_aa: CASIPGTGSHQETQYF

v_call: TRBV7-9
clone_size: .
d_call: TRBD2
j_call: TRBJ2-2
cdr3_nt: TGTGCCAGCAGCTTAGTAGACGGGAGGGGAACCGGGGAGCTGTTTTTT
cdr3_aa: CASSLVDGRGTGELFF

v_call: TRBV6-5
clone_size: .
d_call: TRBD2
j_call: TRBJ2-5
cdr3_nt: TGTGCCAGCAGTTACCTGCCTAGCGGGCCGGTAGAGACCCAGTACTTC
cdr3_aa: CASSYLPSGPVETQYF

v_call: TRBV6-2/TRBV6-3
clone_size: .
d_call: TRBD2
j_call: TRBJ2-3
cdr3_nt: TGTGCCAGCAGTTACCGTCCGGGACTAGCGGGTTTTAGCACAGATACGCAGTATTTT
cdr3_aa: CASSYRPGLAGFSTDTQYF

v_call: TRBV5-5
clone_size: once
d_call: TRBD1
j_call: TRBJ2-7
cdr3_nt: TGTGCCAGCAGCTTGGCGGGACAGTACGAGCAGTACTTC
cdr3_aa: CASSLAGQYEQYF

v_call: TRBV7-8
clone_size: .
d_call: TRBD1
j_call: TRBJ2-5
cdr3_nt: TGTGCCAGCAGCTCCGGACAGGGCGTTAGGTACCAAGAGACCCAGTACTTC
cdr3_aa: CASSSGQGVRYQETQYF

v_call: TRBV28
clone_size: .
d_call: .
j_call: TRBJ1-2
cdr3_nt: TGTGCCAGCAGTGGACGAGGGTTCGGCTACACCTTC
cdr3_aa: CASSGRGFGYTF

v_call: TRBV27
clone_size: .
d_call: .
j_call: TRBJ2-1
cdr3_nt: TGTGCCAGCAGTTTACGAGGGCAGTCTGGGTACAATGAGCAGTTCTTC
cdr3_aa: CASSLRGQSGYNEQFF

v_call: TRBV7-6
clone_size: .
d_call: TRBD2
j_call: TRBJ2-5
cdr3_nt: TGTGCCAGCAGCCCAGGGACTAGCGGACAAGAGACCCAGTACTTC
cdr3_aa: CASSPGTSGQETQYF

v_call: TRBV2
clone_size: .
d_call: TRBD1
j_call: TRBJ2-3
cdr3_nt: TGTGCCATACTTCCGGGACAGTCCACAGATACGCAGTATTTT
cdr3_aa: CAILPGQSTDTQYF

v_call: TRBV19
clone_size: many
d_call: TRBD1
j_call: TRBJ1-1
cdr3_nt: TGTGCCAGTAGTATCCAAAACAGGGGGCGAGCTTTCTTT
cdr3_aa: CASSIQNRGRAFF

v_call: TRBV30
clone_size: few
d_call: .
j_call: TRBJ1-3
cdr3_nt: TGTGCCTGGAGTATTGGCGGGGCGGGAAACACCATATATTTT
cdr3_aa: CAWSIGGAGNTIYF

v_call: TRBV6-1
clone_size: .
d_call: TRBD1
j_call: TRBJ1-6
cdr3_nt: TGTGCCAGCAGTGAGGAGGGACAGGGGTGGGGATCACCCCTCCACTTT
cdr3_aa: CASSEEGQGWGSPLHF

v_call: TRBV19
clone_size: .
d_call: .
j_call: TRBJ2-1
cdr3_nt: TGTGCCAGTAGTAGGGCGGCGGACAGCTCCTACAATGAGCAGTTCTTC
cdr3_aa: CASSRAADSSYNEQFF

v_call: TRBV4-2
clone_size: .
d_call: TRBD2
j_call: TRBJ2-5
cdr3_nt: TGTGCCAGCAGCCAAGATACCTCGGGACTACTTCGGCAGACCCAGTACTTC
cdr3_aa: CASSQDTSGLLRQTQYF

v_call: TRBV11-2
clone_size: .
d_call: TRBD1
j_call: TRBJ1-1
cdr3_nt: TGTGCCAGCAGCTTAGTGGGACAGGAGAACACTGAAGCTTTCTTT
cdr3_aa: CASSLVGQENTEAFF

v_call: TRBV28
clone_size: .
d_call: TRBD1
j_call: TRBJ1-2
cdr3_nt: TGTGCCAGCGATAGACAGGGCTACGGCTACACCTTC
cdr3_aa: CASDRQGYGYTF

v_call: TRBV9
clone_size: .
d_call: .
j_call: TRBJ2-7
cdr3_nt: TGTGCCAGCAGCGCAGGATCCTTGGACATTTTCTACGAGCAGTACTTC
cdr3_aa: CASSAGSLDIFYEQYF

v_call: TRBV6-5
clone_size: .
d_call: .
j_call: TRBJ1-5
cdr3_nt: TGTGCCAGCAGCCCAGTCCGCGGGGGTGAGCAGCCCCAGCATTTT
cdr3_aa: CASSPVRGGEQPQHF

v_call: TRBV11-2
clone_size: .
d_call: TRBD1
j_call: TRBJ2-1
cdr3_nt: TGTGCCAGCAGCTGGGACAGGGACGGGTACAATGAGCAGTTCTTC
cdr3_aa: CASSWDRDGYNEQFF

v_call: TRBV11-3
clone_size: .
d_call: .
j_call: TRBJ1-2
cdr3_nt: TGTGCCAGCAGCTTTGGCAGGGAAATAAGGTTCGACACCTTC
cdr3_aa: CASSFGREIRFDTF

v_call: TRBV7-3
clone_size: few
d_call: TRBD2
j_call: TRBJ2-7
cdr3_nt: TGTGCCAGCAGCCCCCCCATCCTTAGCGGGGGATACTACGAGCAGTACTTC
cdr3_aa: CASSPPILSGGYYEQYF

v_call: TRBV9
clone_size: .
d_call: .
j_call: TRBJ1-1
cdr3_nt: TGTGCCAGCAGCCGGGGGGCTATGAACACTGAAGCTTTCTTT
cdr3_aa: CASSRGAMNTEAFF

v_call: TRBV3-1/TRBV3-2
clone_size: .
d_call: .
j_call: TRBJ2-1
cdr3_nt: TGTGCCAGCAGCCAAGGCGACTTTGAGAATGAGCAGTTCTTC
cdr3_aa: CASSQGDFENEQFF

v_call: TRBV5-8
clone_size: .
d_call: TRBD1
j_call: TRBJ2-5
cdr3_nt: TGTGCCAGCAGTCTGGACAGGGGCAAGACCCAGTACTTC
cdr3_aa: CASSLDRGKTQYF

v_call: TRBV6-6
clone_size: .
d_call: TRBD1
j_call: TRBJ2-7
cdr3_nt: TGTGCCAGCACCACGACCGGGGACAGCTCCTACGAGCAGTACTTC
cdr3_aa: CASTTTGDSSYEQYF

v_call: TRBV2
clone_size: .
d_call: TRBD2
j_call: TRBJ2-7
cdr3_nt: TGTGCGGGGGGGAGGTCCTACGAGCAGTACTTC
cdr3_aa: CAGGRSYEQYF

v_call: TRBV5-8
clone_size: .
d_call: TRBD2
j_call: TRBJ2-2
cdr3_nt: TGTGCCAGCAGCTTAGGACTAGCGGTAAACACCGGGGAGCTGTTTTTT
cdr3_aa: CASSLGLAVNTGELFF

v_call: TRBV30
clone_size: once
d_call: .
j_call: TRBJ1-1
cdr3_nt: TGTGCCTGGAGTCGCAGGGCGGCGAACACTGAAGCTTTCTTT
cdr3_aa: CAWSRRAANTEAFF

v_call: TRBV5-1
clone_size: .
d_call: .
j_call: TRBJ2-7
cdr3_nt: TGCGCCAGCAACAACAACGATCACGAGCAGTACTTC
cdr3_aa: CASNNNDHEQYF

v_call: TRBV15
clone_size: once
d_call: .
j_call: TRBJ1-5
cdr3_nt: TGTGCCACCAGCACGGGGGGTGATCAGCCCCAGCATTTT
cdr3_aa: CATSTGGDQPQHF

v_call: TRBV9
clone_size: .
d_call: .
j_call: TRBJ2-5
cdr3_nt: TGTGCCAGCAGCGTAAATATAGGAGGAGAGACCCAGTACTTC
cdr3_aa: CASSVNIGGETQYF

v_call: TRBV28
clone_size: .
d_call: .
j_call: TRBJ2-7
cdr3_nt: TGTGCCAGCAGCTCTCTCGGTGAATCCTACGAGCAGTACTTC
cdr3_aa: CASSSLGESYEQYF

v_call: TRBV4-3
clone_size: .
d_call: TRBD2
j_call: TRBJ2-3
cdr3_nt: TGCGCCAGCAGCCAAGAGTCTAGCGGGACGGGCACAGATACGCAGTATTTT
cdr3_aa: CASSQESSGTGTDTQYF